Listed here are 19 T cell receptor beta chains from one sample, sequenced in a study of cytomegalovirus exposure and HLA in healthy donors. PCR used 60 Vbeta primers and 13 Jbeta primers. Some clones are missing from TCRdb's copy, which holds only in-frame ones; the method was immunoSEQ multiplex PCR. Of around 190,000 clones in the sample, around 82% are singletons; the top ten hold around 2%. Material for sequencing was PBMCs. These TCRs come from a man aged 18-30 years in good health and CMV-seronegative.

V usage is TRBV15 and J usage is TRBJ2-7; 8 bases are shared with TRBD2. J lost 1 base, V lost 0 bases, and 2 bases had no gene match. Germline V gene sequence: CDR1 LNHNV, CDR2 YYDKDF (reference sequence). The CDR3 sequence is 15 residues long. CDR3 sequence (DNA): TGTGCCACCAGCAGAGAAGGCGGGAGGTCCTACGAGCAGTACTTC. Translating it yields CATSREGGRSYEQYF.

J is TRBJ1-1 and V is TRBV11-2; 10 bases map to TRBD1. The V and J ends lost 4 bases and 5 bases, in that order; junction bases with no gene match: 10. The CDR3 is 16 amino acids. In germline, CDR1 is SGHAT, CDR2 FQNNGV. CDR3 coding DNA: TGTGCCAGCAGCTCTCCGGGACAGGGGTTTAATACTGAAGCTTTCTTT. This translates into CASSSPGQGFNTEAFF.

In its sample, this clone was seen once. This chain joins TRBV7-2 and TRBJ1-1; D gene uncertain. The ends were cut back, 7 bases at V and 3 bases at J, with 18 bases in the middle. CDR3 length equals 15 residues. CDR1 is SGHTA and CDR2 is FQGNSA in the germline V gene. DNA for the CDR3: TGTGCCAGCAACCCGCGGTGGAGCCTTGACACTGAAGCTTTCTTT. It is translated as CASNPRWSLDTEAFF.

As for this clone: This clone may be a read error of a much larger clone one base away. Written as DNA, the CDR3 is TGTGCCAGCAGCTTGGCCAACTACGAGCAGTACTTC. Translating gives CASSLANYEQYF. The genes are TRBV5-4 and TRBJ2-7; D gene ambiguous. CDR3 length equals 12 residues. V shed 0 bases and J shed 3 bases, with 4 bases lying between them. CDR1 is SGHNT and CDR2 is YYREEE in the germline V gene (reference sequence).

DNA for the CDR3: TGTGCCAGCAGCCCGGGATCAAGCGTGGAGACCCAGTACTTC. Translating it yields CASSPGSSVETQYF. V gene TRBV25-1 combines with J gene TRBJ2-5; maybe TRBD2 (5 bases). V shed 6 bases and J shed 5 bases, with 16 bases lying between them. This CDR3 contains 14 residues. Germline CDR1 and CDR2: MGHDK and SYGVNS. Variable domain in full (rest from reference TRBV25-1 and TRBJ2-5): EADIYQTPRYLVIGTGKKITLECSQTMGHDKMYWYQQDPGMELHLIHYSYGVNSTEKGDLSSESTVSRIRTEHFPLTLESARPSHTSQYLCASSPGSSVETQYFGPGTRLLVL.

The V and J genes are TRBV21-1 and TRBJ1-6; the table's TRBD1 call for D was not verified on the DNA. TRBV21-1 is termed a pseudogene. This CDR3 comprises 18 residues. As DNA, the CDR3 is TGTGCCAGCAGCAAACCCGATCGAGAAAACAGTGATAATTCACCCCTCCACTTT. Residues: CASSKPDRENSDNSPLHF.

The rearrangement joins TRBV5-4 to TRBJ1-2, with 9 bases lining up with TRBD1. J lost 6 bases, V lost 3 bases, and 3 bases had no gene match. Germline loops: CDR1 SGHNT, CDR2 YYREEE (reference sequence). The CDR3 extends over 13 amino acids. Here the CDR3 DNA reads TGTGCCAGCAGCTGGACAGGGGCGGATGGCTACACCTTC. Encoded protein: CASSWTGADGYTF.

This clone has more than one count but fewer than ten. The V call is TRBV18, the J call TRBJ2-7, with 8 bases fitting TRBD2. Unmatched junction bases numbered 3, after V lost 1 base and J lost 1 base. There are 15 residues in the CDR3. Germline loops: CDR1 KGHSH, CDR2 LQKENI. CDR3 residues: CASSPLAGTSYEQYF. The CDR3 DNA reads as TGTGCCAGCTCACCACTAGCGGGGACGTCCTACGAGCAGTACTTC.

The chain joins TRBV7-3 to TRBJ2-2, with D possibly matching TRBD1 (6 bases). V was trimmed by 6 bases and J by 4 bases, leaving 15 bases between them. CDR3 length equals 15 residues. Looked up from germline, CDR1 is SGHTA and CDR2 is FQGTGA. The CDR3 nucleotides read TGTGCCAGCAGACAAGTCACAGGGTCCACCGGGGAGCTGTTTTTT. It codes for CASRQVTGSTGELFF.

The V gene is TRBV27, the J gene TRBJ2-5; no clear D. The assigned J gene may be wrong: the sequence end matches TRBJ2-7 better. CDR1 is MNHEY, CDR2 SMNVEV, per germline (reference sequence). CDR3 length equals 15 residues. CDR3 sequence: CASSLLPGESYEQYF. Written as DNA, the CDR3 is TGTGCCAGCAGTTTACTCCCGGGTGAGTCCTACGAGCAGTACTTC.

This clone was observed a handful of times. The genes are TRBV9 and TRBJ1-6, with TRBD1 matching over 8 bases. CDR3 length: 16 residues. V trimming: 5 bases; J trimming: 8 bases; junction bases outside the gene matches: 12. Germline assignment: CDR1 SGDLS and CDR2 YYNGEE. The CDR3, as DNA: TGTGCCAGCAGTTCCAGGGGGCGGTATGGAGATTCACCCCTCCACTTT. Its translation: CASSSRGRYGDSPLHF.

The CDR3 protein is CASIQGTNTEAFF. As DNA, the CDR3 is TGTGCCAGCATCCAGGGGACGAACACTGAAGCTTTCTTT. The chain combines TRBV6-1 with TRBJ1-1; a weak D match, TRBD1 (6 bases). Deletions cut 7 bases from V and 1 base from J, with 10 bases between. This CDR3 is 13 amino acids long. Germline loops: CDR1 MNHNS, CDR2 SASEGT.

The chain joins TRBV27 to TRBJ1-1, with a possible D match to TRBD1 (6 bases). V shed 6 bases and J shed 1 base, with 15 bases lying between them. Germline CDR1 and CDR2: MNHEY and SMNVEV (reference sequence). The CDR3 has 15 amino acids. This CDR3 is CASRNEGQRNTEAFF. The CDR3 DNA reads TGTGCCAGCAGAAACGAAGGACAGAGGAACACTGAAGCTTTCTTT.

J is TRBJ2-7 and V is TRBV5-1; 7 bases align to TRBD1. The germline V gene encodes CDR1 SGHRS and CDR2 YFSETQ. There are 13 residues in the CDR3. V lost 4 bases to trimming and J lost 6 bases; unmatched junction nucleotides: 7. The CDR3 DNA reads as TGCGCCAGCAGCCCCCGACAGGGTAGCGAGCAGTACTTC. This codes for CASSPRQGSEQYF.

This clone has only one observation. The rearrangement uses TRBV29-1 and TRBJ2-7; 8 nucleotides agree with TRBD1. The germline gives CDR1 SQVTM, CDR2 ANQGSEA. The J segment lost 6 bases and the V segment lost 4 bases, leaving 2 bases of the junction unmatched. The CDR3 runs 11 residues. The CDR3 DNA follows: TGCAGCGTTGTGGACAGGGTCGAGCAGTACTTC. Residues: CSVVDRVEQYF.

This clone was seen a few times. The rearrangement joins TRBV11-2 to TRBJ2-1; TRBD2 matches 14 bases. The CDR3 totals 16 residues. V gave up 5 bases and J gave up 15 bases; unmatched junction bases: 15. Per germline, CDR1 SGHAT and CDR2 FQNNGV. The CDR3 nucleotides read TGTGCCAGCAGCCGTTTGGGGCGACTAGCGGGAGGGGCTCGGTTCTTC. Its translation: CASSRLGRLAGGARFF.

In DNA, the CDR3 is TGTGCCAGCAGCCTGACTAGTGACTACGAGCAGTACTTC. Amino acid sequence: CASSLTSDYEQYF. This chain connects TRBV5-5 to TRBJ2-7, with a weak D call TRBD2 (6 bases). The length of the CDR3 is 13 residues. Germline CDR1 SGHKS, CDR2 YYEKEE (reference sequence). Trimming left V 4 bases short and J 3 bases short, with 11 bases between. The full variable domain, with the rest looked up from reference TRBV5-5 and TRBJ2-7, is DAGVTQSPTHLIKTRGQQVTLRCSPISGHKSVSWYQQVLGQGPQFIFQYYEKEERGRGNFPDRFSARQFPNYSSELNVNALLLGDSALYLCASSLTSDYEQYFGPGTRLTVT.

This clone was observed a handful of times. The J gene is TRBJ2-3, the V gene TRBV27; no clear D gene. Germline values: CDR1 MNHEY, CDR2 SMNVEV (reference sequence). V lost 5 bases, J lost 2 bases, and 8 bases lay in between. This CDR3 has 13 residues. The CDR3: CASSLFNTDTQYF. The DNA of the CDR3 is TGTGCCAGCAGTCTCTTTAACACAGATACGCAGTATTTT.

Many counts were recorded for this clone. The rearrangement uses TRBV6-1 and TRBJ2-3, with TRBD2 as a possible D gene (6 bases). The CDR3 runs to 15 residues. CDR1 and CDR2 (germline): MNHNS, SASEGT. Trimming stripped 7 bases from V and 2 bases from J, with 16 bases between. Here the CDR3 reads CASNTGGSITDTQYF. The CDR3, as DNA: TGTGCCAGCAACACTGGGGGGTCCATCACAGATACGCAGTATTTT.